This T cell receptor beta chain was sequenced during a study of T cell repertoires in cytomegalovirus infection. Study as a whole: The public TCR beta signatures pointed to both CMV infection and matching HLA type. The study, taken as a whole, reports: Using cumulative public TCR beta family frequency, the authors identified those who carried CMV together with the relevant HLA. CMV-specific TCR beta clonotypes restricted by HLA-C dominated the ex vivo response.

One entry per CDR3 protein, called by TCRdb with MiXCR from the reads. The data show nearly 650,000 distinct CDR3 sequences, around 24% seen once. The CDR3 consists of 14 residues. Germline V gene lookup returns CDR1 SEHNR and CDR2 FQNEAQ (reference sequence). The ends lost 5 bases at V and 4 bases at J; junction bases unmatched: 7. This clonotype was observed a handful of times. Its specificity is unknown. V is TRBV7-9 and J is TRBJ1-2, with 7 bases identical to TRBD1. The TCR originated in a human donor in good health (CMV status not recorded). Some clones in this sample may be carry-over from other donors' samples. Input material: CD8+ T cells from PBMCs. The CDR3 here is CASSAGQDLYGYTF. CDR3 sequence (DNA): TGTGCCAGCAGCGCAGGACAGGACCTCTATGGCTACACCTTC. Complete variable domain (other parts from reference TRBV7-9 and TRBJ1-2): DTGVSQNPRHKITKRGQNVTFRCDPISEHNRLYWYRQTLGQGPEFLTYFQNEAQLEKSRLLSDRFSAERPKGSFSTLEIQRTEQGDSAMYLCASSAGQDLYGYTFGSGTRLTVV.